The entry that follows covers one T cell receptor beta chain sequence. V shed 10 bases and J 8 bases; nucleotides not matched to a gene: 14. Per the germline V gene, CDR1 is MNHEY and CDR2 is SVGAGI. This CDR3 is 14 amino acids long. The source of the sample is a study of cytomegalovirus exposure and HLA in healthy donors. Primers for the PCR totalled 60 Vbeta and 13 Jbeta. TCRdb's copy holds only in-frame clones and misses some; the assay was immunoSEQ multiplex PCR. The sample holds about 120,000 clones, roughly 80% seen once. The V call is TRBV6-5, the J call TRBJ1-2, with 9 positions matching TRBD1. Sequenced sample: PBMCs. The sequence came from a man aged 30 to 45 in good health and CMV-seronegative. CDR3 loop: CATTTLQGAGGYTF. DNA of the CDR3: TGTGCCACCACTACCCTACAGGGGGCGGGCGGCTACACCTTC.